This TCR beta chain was captured in a study of blood T cells in healthy people across ages. This clonotype was found once. Next came a second PCR, run for about 6 to 12 cycles, which used a sample-barcoded 5' primer along with a J-beta primer mix. TCRdb itself ran the 5' RACE reads through MiXCR, one entry per CDR3 protein. There are 450,000 to 650,000 distinct CDR3 sequences in the sample; approximately 25% occur only once, and just over 8.5% lies in the top ten. Every donor contributed about 10 milliliters of peripheral blood by blood draw. Every sample gave at least 5 micrograms of total RNA when it was extracted. The V end was cut by 2 bases, the J end by 1 base, with 9 bases between. The CDR3 spans 14 residues. From germline, CDR1 is SGHRS and CDR2 YFSETQ. Separately, the same data were catalogued under a study of T cells of mothers and their children. As reported in that work: The study found thymic selection shapes TCR recombination output similarly in related and unrelated pairs. Related mother-child pairs showed slightly, non-significantly higher overlap than unrelated pairs.

The sequence was collected from a boy aged 5-17 years in good health. The chain uses TRBV5-1 and TRBJ1-1, with D possibly being TRBD1 (5 bases). Sequenced input: blood. In DNA, the CDR3 is TGCGCCAGCAGCTTACAAGGACAGAACACTGAAGCTTTCTTT. This sequence encodes CASSLQGQNTEAFF.